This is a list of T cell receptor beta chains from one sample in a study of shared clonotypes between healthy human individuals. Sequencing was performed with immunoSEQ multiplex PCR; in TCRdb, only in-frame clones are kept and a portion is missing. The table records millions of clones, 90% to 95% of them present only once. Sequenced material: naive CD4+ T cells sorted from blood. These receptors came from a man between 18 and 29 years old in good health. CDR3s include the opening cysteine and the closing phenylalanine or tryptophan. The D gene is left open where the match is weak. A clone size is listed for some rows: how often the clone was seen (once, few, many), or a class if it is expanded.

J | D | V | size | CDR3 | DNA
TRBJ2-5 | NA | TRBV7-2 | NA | CASSLGQGRTTQYF | TGTGCCAGCAGCTTAGGTCAGGGGAGGACGACCCAGTACTTC
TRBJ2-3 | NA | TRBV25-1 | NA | CASSEYADTQYF | TGTGCCAGCAGTGAATATGCAGATACGCAGTATTTT
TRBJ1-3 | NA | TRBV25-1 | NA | CASQSSGNTIYF | TGTGCCAGCCAAAGCTCTGGAAACACCATATATTTT
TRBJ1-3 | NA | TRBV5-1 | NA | CASREDGNTIYF | TGCGCCAGCAGGGAGGATGGAAACACCATATATTTT
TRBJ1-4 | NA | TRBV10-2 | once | CASGLPNEKLFF | TGCGCCAGCGGGCTACCTAATGAAAAACTGTTTTTT
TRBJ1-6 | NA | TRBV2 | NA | CASSERHGQTNSPLHF | TGTGCCAGCAGTGAAAGGCACGGACAGACTAATTCACCCCTCCACTTT
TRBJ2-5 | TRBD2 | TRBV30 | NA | CAWSPLPGLGQTQYF | TGTGCCTGGAGTCCTTTGCCGGGACTAGGGCAGACCCAGTACTTC
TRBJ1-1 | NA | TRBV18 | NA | CASSPAASSNEGSEAFF | TGTGCCAGCTCACCAGCCGCCTCGTCAAACGAGGGGTCCGAAGCTTTCTTT
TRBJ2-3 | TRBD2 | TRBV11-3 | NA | CASSSLAADTQYF | TGTGCCAGCAGCTCGCTAGCGGCAGATACGCAGTATTTT
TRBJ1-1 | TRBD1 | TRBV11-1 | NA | CASSLGQGRTEAFF | TGTGCCAGCAGCTTAGGACAGGGTAGGACTGAAGCTTTCTTT
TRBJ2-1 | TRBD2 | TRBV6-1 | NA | CASGRAGDYNEQFF | TGTGCCAGCGGACGAGCGGGAGACTACAATGAGCAGTTCTTC
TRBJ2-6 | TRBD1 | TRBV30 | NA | CAWNRGVTSGANVLTF | TGTGCCTGGAACAGGGGGGTTACCTCTGGGGCCAACGTCCTGACTTTC
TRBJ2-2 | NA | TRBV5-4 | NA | CASSPYTGELFF | TGTGCCAGCAGCCCGTACACCGGGGAGCTGTTTTTT
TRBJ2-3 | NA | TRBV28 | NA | CASVRGNADTQYF | TGTGCCAGTGTCAGGGGCAATGCAGATACGCAGTATTTT
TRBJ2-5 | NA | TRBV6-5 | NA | CASSYDTTLQETQYF | TGTGCCAGCAGTTACGACACTACCCTCCAAGAGACCCAGTACTTC
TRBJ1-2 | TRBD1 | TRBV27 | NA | CASSPPPQGARGYTF | TGTGCCAGCAGTCCTCCCCCCCAGGGGGCGCGTGGCTACACCTTC
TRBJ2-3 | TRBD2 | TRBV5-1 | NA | CASSFPGGATDTQYF | TGCGCCAGCAGCTTCCCCGGGGGGGCCACAGATACGCAGTATTTT
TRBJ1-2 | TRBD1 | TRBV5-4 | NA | CASSPNRGHGGYTF | TGTGCCAGCAGCCCAAACAGGGGGCATGGCGGCTACACCTTC